The present T cell receptor beta chain was sequenced within a study of human T cells and chemical hapten exposure (dated by TCRdb to the early 2020s). About the investigation overall: For sensitization, 2% DPC in acetone was applied to a 2 cm by 2 cm area of upper inner arm skin. Patch testing was done on the upper back using Finn chambers containing 0.01% DPC, and results were scored after 6 days according to International Contact Dermatitis Research Group standards. Patients additionally received weekly therapeutic DPC doses to the scalp throughout the approximately 24-week study period. Libraries were pooled for sequencing, and variation in per-sample TCR yields was attributed mainly to small differences in library volumes within the pool. About 28 alopecia patients gave blood for TCR sequencing at one to four time points (pre-sensitization, 2, 6 and 24 weeks). Blood was sampled from patients pre-sensitization (week 0) and at 2, 6 and about 24 weeks after DPC sensitization. The patient cohort, mostly female, included alopecia areata with under or over 50% scalp involvement, alopecia totalis and alopecia universalis. The study tracked peripheral blood TCR repertoire changes in vivo during primary and secondary sensitization to the hapten diphenylcyclopropenone (DPC) in alopecia patients. The paper as a whole reports these results and caveats: After repeated subsampling, changes were observed in the strength of the expansion versus patch-test correlation and in the threshold at which the correlation became significant. Expanded TCRs formed significantly more large CDR3 similarity clusters than pre-sensitization or healthy control sets, consistent with antigen-driven responses. The number of PT1 expanded TCRs positively correlated with patch test score, significant at thresholds 8, 16 and 32 but not 4. All patients had alopecia, a presumed autoimmune disease, so their immune response might differ from that of healthy individuals. No change with DPC sensitization was found in the number of TCRs above 1 in 1000 frequency, and no evidence of global repertoire structure alterations was found.

The sample's time point, from its label and the paper: patch test 3, about 24 weeks after DPC sensitization. Per the publication, the treatment or condition label means: therapeutic diphenylcyclopropenone sensitization with weekly scalp DPC. Blood at each patch-test visit was drawn before the patch test was applied. Eligible patients were aged 18 to 70, diagnosed with alopecia, deemed suitable for DPC therapy, and excluded if pregnant. Total RNA was extracted from unfractionated whole blood that had been collected in Tempus Blood RNA tubes. The library was built by means of RACE. Sequencing took place on a NextSeq 500. Library preparation attached unique molecular identifiers to individual cDNA molecules for quantitative, reproducible TCR counting. Both TCR alpha and TCR beta chains were sequenced from each blood RNA sample. Processing in the source paper ran as follows. Samples had a median of approximately 93,000 TCRs, with a range from about 23,224 to 750,000. V, J and CDR3 annotation of the TCR reads was carried out using the Decombinator software suite. Every sample was subsampled to the same number of TCRs (28,000) for the PS versus PT1 abundance plots. TCRs were defined as expanded if absent before sensitization and observed at least eight times at the 2-week time point. TCRdb reanalyzed the raw reads on its own, using fastp at Q25 for trimming and MiXCR for clone calling, and kept in-frame beta chains. Every entry covers one CDR3 protein and lists the most common genes and DNA from its rows. TCRdb's processing, not the study's, gives the V and J calls here. This sample lists 120,000 or so distinct CDR3 sequences; about 11% were detected once. The leading ten clones occupy under 2.5% of the sample.

A word on this clonotype: Its antigen remains undetermined. Base qualities are not recorded, but no much larger clone differs from it by a single base.

The cysteine opens and the phenylalanine closes a CDR3 of 14 amino acids. Only the CDR3 part of the read is kept: 42 bases, read in frame from the first base. CDR1 and CDR2 are read off the germline V gene as MGHRA and YSYEKL. Compared with germline, V lacks 8 bases and J lacks 11 bases; bases without a gene match: 9. The rearranged chain carries TRBV4-1 and TRBJ1-6; 10 bases in the junction line up with TRBD1. This sequence was found in a woman aged 45-60 years with alopecia areata. Some clones in this sample may be carry-over from other donors' samples. The input for sequencing was whole blood, taken in connection with sensitization to the hapten diphenylcyclopropenone (DPC). The encoded CDR3 is CASEKGTGDAPLHF. The nucleotides are TGCGCCAGCGAGAAGGGGACAGGGGATGCACCCCTCCACTTT.